Following are 29 T cell receptor beta chains from one sample sequenced in a study of vaccination effects on CD4 cells after COVID-19. Isolating CD4+ T cells followed less than 12 days of culture. Two doses of BNT162b2 or mRNA-1273 vaccine were administered to participants. TCRdb keeps only in-frame clones here, not all; method: immunoSEQ multiplex PCR. The sample has more than 60,000 clones, about 74% seen once. Which antigens these TCRs recognize remains unknown. This sample comprised CD4+ T cells from PBMCs cultured without peptide, obtained after COVID-19 vaccination. These receptor sequences come from a human donor who received a COVID-19 vaccine.

This clone rates as medium-sized. This chain uses TRBV19 with TRBJ1-2; D is undetermined. Trimming cost V 5 bases and J 2 bases, with 6 bases left between them. Looked up from germline, CDR1 is LNHDA and CDR2 is SQIVND (reference sequence). This CDR3 is 12 amino acids long. Here the CDR3 DNA reads TGTGCCAGTAGTTACATGAACTATGGCTACACCTTC. Its protein is CASSYMNYGYTF.

This chain uses TRBV7-2 with TRBJ1-5; D uncertain. Trimming removed 5 bases at V and 5 bases at J, with 13 bases between. The CDR3 is made up of 14 amino acids. Per germline, CDR1 SGHTA and CDR2 FQGNSA. CDR3 loop: CASSHPAGHQPQHF. The CDR3, as DNA: TGTGCCAGCAGCCACCCCGCCGGGCATCAGCCCCAGCATTTT.

This rearrangement joins TRBV5-6 to TRBJ1-1; no definite D call. Germline CDR1 SGHDT, CDR2 YYEEEE. The CDR3 has 13 amino acids. Trimming stripped 0 bases from V and 7 bases from J, with 10 bases between. DNA for the CDR3: TGTGCCAGCAGCTTGGGATTGGGAGTTGAAGCTTTCTTT. It encodes CASSLGLGVEAFF.

The CDR3 DNA follows: TGCGCCAGCAGCTTGGGGTGGCAACACTCACCCCTCCACTTT. This codes for CASSLGWQHSPLHF. The chain recombines TRBV5-1 with TRBJ1-6; the D is unclear. CDR1 is SGHRS and CDR2 is YFSETQ in the germline V gene. The CDR3 runs 14 residues. V was cut by 0 bases and J by 10 bases, with 11 bases left in between.

This chain links TRBV19 with TRBJ1-2; tentative D call: TRBD1 (5 bases). V was shortened by 4 bases and J by 4 bases, with 22 bases between the two germline ends. This CDR3 is built from 17 residues. Germline-derived CDR1 and CDR2 are LNHDA and SQIVND (reference sequence). CDR3 region: CASSTLYSGTGIYGYTF. The CDR3 coding sequence is TGTGCCAGTAGTACCCTATATTCCGGGACGGGGATCTATGGCTACACCTTC.

The chain recombines TRBV12-5 with TRBJ2-2, with D unclear. CDR3 length: 14 amino acids. Germline V gene data show CDR1 as LGHNT and CDR2 as FRNRAP. The V gene lost 0 bases and the J gene lost 3 bases, with 5 bases spanning the gap. For the CDR3, the DNA is TGTGCTAGTGGTTTGGTTTTGGACACCGGGGAGCTGTTTTTT. Protein product: CASGLVLDTGELFF.

The rearrangement links TRBV19 to TRBJ1-6, with 8 nucleotides matching TRBD1. V trimming: 3 bases; J trimming: 10 bases; junction bases outside the gene matches: 8. Germline lookup yields CDR1 LNHDA and CDR2 SQIVND (reference sequence). The length of the CDR3 is 15 residues. The CDR3 protein is CASSIQTGVGSPLHF. As DNA, the CDR3 is TGTGCCAGTAGTATCCAGACAGGGGTAGGGTCACCCCTCCACTTT.

J is TRBJ2-1 and V is TRBV6-6; possible D gene TRBD1, 6 bases. CDR3 length equals 15 residues. In germline, CDR1 is MNHNY, CDR2 SVGAGI (reference sequence). With 6 bases removed from V and 13 bases from J, the gap between germline ends came to 25 bases. Here the CDR3 DNA reads TGTGCCAGCAGCCAAGGGGGTTCTACTAGTAGGATTCAGTTCTTC. It translates to CASSQGGSTSRIQFF.

The chain joins TRBV24-1 to TRBJ2-5; the match to TRBD1 covers 8 bases. The CDR3 extends over 14 amino acids. Germline CDR1 KGHDR, CDR2 SFDVKD. V was pared by 4 bases and J by 5 bases, with 5 bases of the junction left unmatched. Here the CDR3 reads CATSDSGGAETQYF. CDR3 bases: TGTGCCACCAGTGACTCAGGGGGCGCTGAGACCCAGTACTTC.

The chain employs TRBV12-3 or TRBV12-4 and TRBJ1-2; a weak D match, TRBD1 (5 bases). The V and J ends lost 7 bases and 4 bases respectively, with 13 bases between them. CDR3 size: 13 residues. CDR3 sequence (DNA): TGTGCCAGCACCTTTGAGGGACTCTATGGCTACACCTTC. Translation gives CASTFEGLYGYTF.

The rearrangement links TRBV25-1 to TRBJ1-6; 9 nucleotides agree with TRBD1. Germline CDR1 and CDR2: MGHDK and SYGVNS. CDR3 length: 15 amino acids. Germline trimming cut 3 bases from V and 7 bases from J; bases unmatched to any gene: 4. CDR3 region: CASSERTGENSPLHF. CDR3 DNA sequence: TGTGCCAGCAGTGAGCGGACAGGGGAGAATTCACCCCTCCACTTT.

This chain joins TRBV3-1 (or the pseudogene TRBV3-2) and TRBJ2-5, with 11 nucleotides matching TRBD2. V lost 8 bases and J lost 5; bases outside the gene matches: 7. CDR3 length equals 14 residues. Germline V gene data show CDR1 as LGHDT and CDR2 as YNNKEL (reference sequence). CDR3 sequence: CASSLAGGRETQYF. The CDR3 bases are TGTGCCAGCTCCTTAGCGGGGGGGAGGGAGACCCAGTACTTC.

The V and J genes are TRBV6-5 and TRBJ2-1, with a tentative D call TRBD1 (6 bases). Trimming left V 0 bases short and J 2 bases short, with 11 bases between. The germline V gene encodes CDR1 MNHEY and CDR2 SVGAGI. The CDR3 covers 16 residues. The CDR3 bases are TGTGCCAGCAGTTACTCAGCAGGGGCCACCTACAATGAGCAGTTCTTC. Amino acid sequence: CASSYSAGATYNEQFF.

This clone showed up just a few times. CDR3 amino acids: CASSQGGGGGLGSNQPQHF. The CDR3 nucleotides read TGCGCCAGCAGCCAAGGAGGGGGTGGGGGATTGGGAAGCAATCAGCCCCAGCATTTT. The chain recombines TRBV4-1 with TRBJ1-5; TRBD1 might be the D (6 bases). V lost 1 base to trimming and J lost 1 base, with 20 bases between them. Germline V gene data show CDR1 as MGHRA and CDR2 as YSYEKL. This CDR3 contains 19 residues.

The rearrangement links TRBV5-1 to TRBJ1-4; D remains unclear. Trimming cost V 4 bases and J 1 base, with 14 bases left between them. Per germline, CDR1 SGHRS and CDR2 YFSETQ. This CDR3 is built from 16 residues. CDR3 DNA sequence: TGCGCCAGCAGCCCGGGTACAGTTAAAACTAATGAAAAACTGTTTTTT. It specifies CASSPGTVKTNEKLFF.

The chain combines TRBV5-4 with TRBJ2-1; 10 bases align to TRBD1. This CDR3 region has 15 residues. The J segment lost 6 bases and the V segment lost 0 bases, leaving 3 bases of the junction unmatched. The germline gives CDR1 SGHNT, CDR2 YYREEE (reference sequence). This CDR3 is CASSLEGQGINEQFF. Written as DNA, the CDR3 is TGTGCCAGCAGCTTGGAGGGACAGGGGATCAATGAGCAGTTCTTC.

This clone was observed once. The V call is TRBV6-5, the J call TRBJ1-1; D is unclear. The CDR3 runs 13 residues. Trimming took 7 bases from V and 5 from J, leaving 14 bases between them. The V gene's germline CDR1 is MNHEY and CDR2 SVGAGI. DNA of the CDR3: TGTGCCAGCACTTCCAGGAAGATGACTGAAGCTTTCTTT. As protein: CASTSRKMTEAFF.

This chain joins TRBV6-2 or TRBV6-3 and TRBJ2-4; the match to TRBD1 covers 7 bases. Trimming at V came to 5 bases and at J to 3 bases, leaving 7 bases not matched to a gene. From germline, CDR1 is MNHEY and CDR2 SVGEGT. The CDR3 is 15 amino acids. This chain's CDR3 is CASSKTGTDKNIQYF. CDR3 nucleotide sequence: TGTGCCAGCAGTAAGACCGGGACAGACAAAAACATTCAGTACTTC.

V is TRBV6-5 and J is TRBJ1-1; 8 bases match TRBD1. Germline V gene sequence: CDR1 MNHEY, CDR2 SVGAGI. This CDR3 has 14 residues. The V segment lost 7 bases and the J segment 0 bases; nucleotides outside the gene matches: 4. CDR3 residues: CASTSDRVNTEAFF. CDR3 sequence (DNA): TGTGCCAGCACCTCGGACAGGGTGAACACTGAAGCTTTCTTT.

J is TRBJ1-2 and V is TRBV4-3; D not resolved. The V and J ends lost 0 bases and 7 bases respectively, with 6 bases between them. Germline-derived CDR1 and CDR2 are LGHNA and YSLEER. CDR3 length: 12 amino acids. The CDR3 region is CASSQDSSGYTF. The DNA for the CDR3 is TGCGCCAGCAGCCAAGATTCGAGTGGCTACACCTTC.

The chain employs TRBV19 and TRBJ1-1; 7 nucleotides match TRBD1. Germline loops: CDR1 LNHDA, CDR2 SQIVND (reference sequence). The CDR3 contains 16 residues. The V segment lost 9 bases and the J segment 1 base; nucleotides outside the gene matches: 14. This CDR3 is CASTGTALKSNTEAFF. The CDR3 DNA reads as TGTGCCAGCACAGGGACAGCCCTAAAATCGAACACTGAAGCTTTCTTT.

This clone showed up just a few times. The CDR3 region is CASSESGNQPQHF. In DNA form, the CDR3 reads TGTGCCAGCAGTGAATCTGGGAATCAGCCCCAGCATTTT. The rearrangement uses TRBV2 and TRBJ1-5; no reliable D call. This CDR3 has 13 amino acids. Germline CDR1 reads SNHLY; CDR2 reads FYNNEI. Trimming took off 2 bases at V and 4 bases at J, with 6 bases between the two ends.

This clone was seen a single time. The rearrangement uses TRBV7-3 and TRBJ1-1; 7 nucleotides agree with TRBD1. V shed 4 bases and J 3 bases; nucleotides not matched to a gene: 8. The CDR3 runs 15 residues. Germline CDR1 reads SGHTA; CDR2 reads FQGTGA. In nucleotides, the CDR3 is TGTGCCAGCAGCTCCACAGGGGTTGTGTACACTGAAGCTTTCTTT. It is translated as CASSSTGVVYTEAFF.

The CDR3 DNA sequence: TGTGCCAGCGACCGACAACAAAGGGGCTACACCTTC. Encoded protein: CASDRQQRGYTF. The chain recombines TRBV6-5 with TRBJ1-2; D is unclear. This CDR3 contains 12 residues. Trimming shortened V by 8 bases and J by 8 bases, and 15 bases separated the two germline ends. CDR1 is MNHEY, CDR2 SVGAGI, per germline.

Only a few counts were recorded for this clone. This chain joins TRBV6-5 and TRBJ1-5; a weak D match, TRBD1 (5 bases). The CDR3 has 13 amino acids. V shed 7 bases and J shed 4 bases, with 11 bases lying between them. CDR1 MNHEY and CDR2 SVGAGI come from the germline V gene. The CDR3 region is CASMWAGNQPQHF. CDR3 sequence (DNA): TGTGCCAGCATGTGGGCAGGGAATCAGCCCCAGCATTTT.

The CDR3 sequence is CASSLARNTEAFF. The CDR3 DNA sequence: TGTGCCAGCAGCTTGGCCAGAAACACTGAAGCTTTCTTT. J is TRBJ1-1 and V is TRBV5-4; D is unresolved. The CDR3 spans 13 residues. Looked up from germline, CDR1 is SGHNT and CDR2 is YYREEE (reference sequence). The germline V and J ends were trimmed by 0 bases and 2 bases, with 5 bases remaining between them.

The J gene is TRBJ2-5, the V gene TRBV5-4; D is perhaps TRBD1 or TRBD2 (6 bases each). Per the germline V gene, CDR1 is SGHNT and CDR2 is YYREEE (reference sequence). The CDR3 loop spans 13 amino acids. The V end lost 5 bases, the J end lost 6 bases, and 14 bases lay between the germline ends. CDR3 in DNA: TGTGCCAGCAGTAAGGAAGGGGGGAAGACCCAGTACTTC. This sequence encodes CASSKEGGKTQYF.

CDR3 protein: CATSDPRGTTTTDTQYF. The CDR3 region has the DNA TGTGCCACCAGTGACCCCAGGGGGACTACCACCACAGATACGCAGTATTTT. J is TRBJ2-3 and V is TRBV24-1; D assignment may be TRBD1 or TRBD2 (7 bases each). This CDR3 has 17 residues. The germline V and J ends were trimmed by 4 bases and 2 bases, with 18 bases remaining between them. Per the germline V gene, CDR1 is KGHDR and CDR2 is SFDVKD.

The rearrangement links TRBV28 to TRBJ1-5; the D is unclear. The CDR3 length is 15 residues. Germline CDR1 and CDR2: MDHEN and SYDVKM. Deletions cut 4 bases from V and 2 bases from J, with 12 bases between. The CDR3 is CASSSWEGGNQPQHF. Written as DNA, the CDR3 is TGTGCCAGCAGTTCCTGGGAGGGTGGCAATCAGCCCCAGCATTTT.